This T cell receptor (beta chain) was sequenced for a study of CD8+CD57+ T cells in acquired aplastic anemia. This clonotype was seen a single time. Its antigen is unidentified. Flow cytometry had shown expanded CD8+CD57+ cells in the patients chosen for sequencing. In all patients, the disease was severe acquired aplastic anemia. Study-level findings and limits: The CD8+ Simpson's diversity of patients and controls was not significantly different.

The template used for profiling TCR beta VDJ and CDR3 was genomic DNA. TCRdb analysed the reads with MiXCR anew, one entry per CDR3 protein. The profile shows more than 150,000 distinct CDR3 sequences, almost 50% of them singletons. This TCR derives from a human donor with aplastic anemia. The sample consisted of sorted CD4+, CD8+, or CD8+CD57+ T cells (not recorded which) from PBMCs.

The CDR3 protein is CASSGDETYEQYF. The CDR3 coding sequence is TGTGCCAGCAGCGGGGACGAGACCTACGAGCAGTACTTC. The chain carries TRBV10-3 and TRBJ2-7; 7 bases line up with TRBD2. With V trimmed by 10 bases and J by 2 bases, 8 bases remained unmatched. Germline V gene lookup returns CDR1 ENHRY and CDR2 SYGVKD. The CDR3 is made up of 13 amino acids.